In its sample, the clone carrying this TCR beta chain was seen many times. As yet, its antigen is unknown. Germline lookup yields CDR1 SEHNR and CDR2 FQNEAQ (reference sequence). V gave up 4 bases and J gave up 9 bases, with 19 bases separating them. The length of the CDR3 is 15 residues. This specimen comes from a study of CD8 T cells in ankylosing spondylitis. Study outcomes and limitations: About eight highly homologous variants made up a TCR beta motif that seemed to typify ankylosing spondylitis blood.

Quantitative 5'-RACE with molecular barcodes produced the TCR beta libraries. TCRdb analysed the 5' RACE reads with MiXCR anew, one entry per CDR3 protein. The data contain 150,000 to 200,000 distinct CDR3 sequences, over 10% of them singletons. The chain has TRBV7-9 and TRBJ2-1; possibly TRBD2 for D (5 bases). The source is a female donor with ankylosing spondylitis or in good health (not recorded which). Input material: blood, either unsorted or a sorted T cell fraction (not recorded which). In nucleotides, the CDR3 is TGTGCCAGCAGCTCCCTTCAATTGAGGGCCGCTGAGCAGTTCTTC. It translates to CASSSLQLRAAEQFF.